The rows below give T cell receptor beta chains drawn from one sample of a study of cytomegalovirus exposure and HLA in healthy donors. Sequencing used immunoSEQ multiplex PCR; TCRdb keeps in-frame clones, though not all of them. The sample lists 120,000 to 150,000 clones, 70% to 85% occurring once. The sequenced material came from PBMCs. These receptors were taken from a woman between 35 and 50 years old in good health and CMV-seronegative. The CDR3 runs from the conserved cysteine through the conserved F or W. The D gene is left open where the match is weak. Where a row states a size, it is once, few, many or the class of an expanded clone; other rows omit it.

clone_size	v_call	d_call	j_call	cdr3_aa	cdr3_nt
NA	TRBV7-3	TRBD1	TRBJ2-3	CASSIGTGASTDTQYF	TGTGCCAGCAGCATAGGGACAGGGGCCAGCACAGATACGCAGTATTTT
once	TRBV28	TRBD1	TRBJ1-5	CASSSTGLNQPQHF	TGTGCCAGCAGTTCGACAGGGCTTAATCAGCCCCAGCATTTT
NA	TRBV7-2	TRBD2	TRBJ2-2	CASSFRAPGGLDTGELFF	TGTGCCAGCAGCTTCCGCGCCCCGGGAGGGCTAGACACCGGGGAGCTGTTTTTT
NA	TRBV28	NA	TRBJ1-5	CAIGTQPQHF	TGTGCCATCGGGACACAGCCCCAGCATTTT
NA	TRBV6-1	NA	TRBJ1-4	CASSEWGLGNEKLFF	TGTGCCAGCAGTGAGTGGGGCCTTGGTAATGAAAAACTGTTTTTT
NA	TRBV7-2	TRBD1	TRBJ1-2	CASSLGQGAYGYTF	TGTGCCAGCAGCTTAGGGCAGGGGGCCTATGGCTACACCTTC
NA	TRBV4-3	TRBD1	TRBJ1-2	CASSFGTDANYGYTF	TGCGCCAGCAGCTTTGGGACAGACGCTAACTATGGCTACACCTTC
few	TRBV5-1	TRBD2	TRBJ2-7	CASSLGLAASYEQYF	TGCGCCAGCAGCTTGGGACTAGCGGCCTCCTACGAGCAGTACTTC
once	TRBV27	TRBD1	TRBJ2-7	CASSLSVGDRNYEQYF	TGTGCCAGCAGTTTATCCGTGGGGGACAGGAACTACGAGCAGTACTTC
NA	TRBV12-1	NA	TRBJ2-5	CASSSARLPMWYETQYF	TGTGCCAGCAGCTCCGCGCGACTCCCCATGTGGTATGAGACCCAGTACTTC
NA	TRBV27	TRBD2	TRBJ2-3	CASSRGVSGIADTQYF	TGTGCCAGCAGTAGAGGGGTTAGCGGGATCGCAGATACGCAGTATTTT
NA	TRBV7-3	NA	TRBJ1-1	CASSPNGGMNTEAFF	TGTGCCAGCAGTCCCAATGGAGGTATGAACACTGAAGCTTTCTTT
NA	TRBV10-1	NA	TRBJ1-5	CASSESAGHPPNQPQHF	TGCGCCAGCAGTGAGTCGGCAGGGCATCCCCCCAATCAGCCCCAGCATTTT
NA	TRBV4-3	TRBD1	TRBJ1-3	CASSEQTGSGNTIYF	TGCGCCAGCAGCGAACAGACAGGGTCCGGAAACACCATATATTTT
few	TRBV9	NA	TRBJ2-3	CASSYSGSTDTQYF	TGTGCCAGCAGCTACAGCGGGAGCACAGATACGCAGTATTTT
few	TRBV11-2	NA	TRBJ1-3	CASSLVPDTIYF	TGTGCCAGCAGCTTAGTCCCCGACACCATATATTTT
NA	TRBV4-3	TRBD1	TRBJ1-4	CASSKQGNSEKLFF	TGCGCCAGCAGCAAACAGGGGAATAGTGAAAAACTGTTTTTT
NA	TRBV7-2	TRBD1	TRBJ2-1	CASSFERTGGREQFF	TGTGCCAGCAGCTTTGAAAGAACAGGGGGAAGGGAGCAGTTCTTC
NA	TRBV5-8	NA	TRBJ2-3	CASSLLASTDTQYF	TGTGCCAGCAGCTTGTTGGCTAGCACAGATACGCAGTATTTT
NA	TRBV28	TRBD1	TRBJ2-7	CASSTGGSSYEQYF	TGTGCCAGCAGTACAGGGGGAAGCTCCTACGAGCAGTACTTC
NA	TRBV27	NA	TRBJ1-2	CASSLSDNQGYTF	TGTGCCAGCAGTTTAAGTGACAACCAAGGCTACACCTTC
few	TRBV19	TRBD1	TRBJ2-1	CASSQTGGSYNEQFF	TGTGCCAGTAGTCAAACAGGGGGCTCCTACAATGAGCAGTTCTTC
NA	TRBV6-5	NA	TRBJ1-5	CASSYRRAQPQHF	TGTGCCAGCAGTTACCGCAGGGCCCAGCCCCAGCATTTT
NA	TRBV6-1	NA	TRBJ1-3	CASREPGAGGNTIYF	TGTGCCAGCAGGGAACCGGGAGCGGGGGGAAACACCATATATTTT
NA	TRBV19	NA	TRBJ2-7	CASSLGTYAYEQYF	TGTGCCAGTAGCCTCGGGACTTACGCCTACGAGCAGTACTTC
once	TRBV2	TRBD1	TRBJ1-1	CASSFDRGNTEAFF	TGTGCCAGCAGTTTCGACAGGGGGAACACTGAAGCTTTCTTT
few	TRBV28	NA	TRBJ1-1	CASSSTGPYQEAFF	TGTGCCAGCAGTTCCACAGGCCCGTACCAAGAAGCTTTCTTT
NA	TRBV6-6	TRBD1	TRBJ1-6	CASSLTGGGSPLHF	TGTGCCAGCAGTCTCACAGGGGGAGGTTCACCCCTCCACTTT
NA	TRBV6-6	NA	TRBJ2-1	CASSYSGRGNEQFF	TGTGCCAGCAGTTACTCGGGCCGAGGGAATGAGCAGTTCTTC
NA	TRBV27	NA	TRBJ2-7	CASSLQGHGYEQYF	TGTGCCAGCAGTTTACAGGGGCACGGGTACGAGCAGTACTTC
NA	TRBV7-2	NA	TRBJ1-5	CASSDDRSQPQHF	TGTGCCAGCAGCGATGACAGGTCCCAGCCCCAGCATTTT
NA	TRBV6-5	NA	TRBJ1-3	CASGGTYGSGNTIYF	TGTGCCTCTGGGGGGACTTACGGCTCTGGAAACACCATATATTTT
NA	TRBV4-2	TRBD2	TRBJ2-3	CASSRSLAGVPSTDTQYF	TGTGCCAGCAGCCGGTCGCTAGCGGGAGTTCCTAGCACAGATACGCAGTATTTT
NA	TRBV9	TRBD1	TRBJ2-7	CASSARDSSYEQYF	TGTGCCAGCAGCGCCCGGGACAGCAGCTACGAGCAGTACTTC
NA	TRBV9	NA	TRBJ2-2	CASSFPPQGRGSGELFF	TGTGCCAGCAGCTTCCCCCCACAGGGCCGTGGGTCCGGGGAGCTGTTTTTT
NA	TRBV11-1	NA	TRBJ1-5	CASSLSGDNQPQHF	TGTGCCAGCAGCTTATCAGGTGATAATCAGCCCCAGCATTTT
NA	TRBV19	NA	TRBJ2-6	CARTANRAGASSGANGLTF	TGTGCCAGAACCGCCAACAGGGCTGGGGCTAGCTCTGGGGCCAACGGCCTGACTTTC
few	TRBV5-6	TRBD1	TRBJ2-7	CASSLEGQGGAYEQYF	TGTGCCAGCAGCTTGGAGGGACAGGGGGGTGCATACGAGCAGTACTTC
once	TRBV27	NA	TRBJ2-1	CASTDGTPYNEQFF	TGTGCCAGCACCGACGGGACTCCTTACAATGAGCAGTTCTTC
few	TRBV18	NA	TRBJ2-7	CASSPTITYEQYF	TGTGCCAGCTCACCTACTATAACCTACGAGCAGTACTTC
once	TRBV5-4	TRBD2	TRBJ2-7	CASSLGGRPNYEQYF	TGTGCCAGCAGCTTGGGCGGGAGGCCTAACTACGAGCAGTACTTC
few	TRBV4-3	NA	TRBJ1-1	CASSQVEGEGGAFF	TGCGCCAGCAGCCAAGTAGAGGGGGAGGGGGGGGCTTTCTTT